One sample yielded the 2 T cell receptor beta chains listed below, sequenced in a study of OX40 agonist ivuxolimab in advanced cancers. Here immunoSEQ multiplex PCR was the method, and the copy in TCRdb shows in-frame clones only, minus some. The sample carries 90,000 to 100,000 clones, 80% to 90% recorded once. The source material was CD4+ or CD8+ T cells sorted from blood, sampled in a trial of the OX40 agonist ivuxolimab. These receptors originate from an adult with an advanced solid tumor such as melanoma, head and neck, liver or kidney cancer.

The chain couples TRBV6-5 to TRBJ1-5; D is unclear. The CDR3 contains 14 residues. CDR1 MNHEY and CDR2 SVGAGI come from the germline V gene. Trimming removed 6 bases from V and 6 bases from J, with 15 bases in between. The CDR3 reads CASSLRVGGQPQHF. The CDR3 DNA reads TGTGCCAGCAGCCTGAGGGTCGGTGGTCAGCCCCAGCATTTT.

The J gene is TRBJ2-1, the V gene TRBV5-1; maybe TRBD1 (5 bases). V was pared by 0 bases and J by 6 bases, with 10 bases between. The CDR3 spans 14 residues. Germline-derived CDR1 and CDR2 are SGHRS and YFSETQ. The chain's CDR3 is CASSLGGAGNEQFF. Here the CDR3 DNA reads TGCGCCAGCAGCTTGGGTGGGGCAGGCAATGAGCAGTTCTTC.